Below are 10 T cell receptor beta chains sequenced from a single sample in a study of T-cell reconstitution after alpha-beta-depleted transplantation in children (TCRdb year 2016). Read against the paper, the sample's treatment or condition label means: allogeneic hematopoietic cell transplantation with graft depleted of TCRalphabeta T cells and CD19 B cells. Libraries came from PCR. Reads for this sample came from an Illumina HiSeq 2500. Molecular barcoding was employed in the preparation of TCR libraries, with unique molecular identifiers being used to normalize TCRbeta repertoire quantification. TCRdb cleaned the public reads at Q25 with fastp, built clones with MiXCR and kept in-frame beta chains. Every CDR3 protein is listed once, alongside the most common genes and DNA of its rows. In all, the sample holds hundreds of thousands of distinct CDR3 sequences, and around 13% of those were seen once. In total, the top ten clones hold about 0.79% of the sample.

The starting material was PBMCs, obtained before TCRalphabeta/CD19-depleted stem cell transplant. Every receptor here comes from a girl aged 2 to 10 with congenital amegakaryocytic thrombocytopenia, due to receive a stem cell transplant.

The rearrangement links TRBV5-4 to TRBJ2-3; maybe TRBD1 (5 bases). Germline CDR1 and CDR2: SGHNT and YYREEE (reference sequence). The CDR3 is made up of 16 amino acids. V was trimmed by 4 bases and J by 2 bases, leaving 17 bases between them. CDR3 loop: CASSQGRVVSTDTQYF. The CDR3 DNA sequence: TGTGCCAGCAGCCAAGGCAGGGTGGTCTCCACAGATACGCAGTATTTT.

This chain connects TRBV27 to TRBJ2-3; D perhaps matches TRBD2 (5 bases). CDR1 MNHEY and CDR2 SMNVEV come from the germline V gene (reference sequence). This CDR3 contains 16 residues. Trimming left V 0 bases short and J 4 bases short, with 14 bases between. The CDR3 sequence: CASSLSTGSLPDTQYF. CDR3 bases: TGTGCCAGCAGTTTATCCACGGGATCCCTCCCAGATACGCAGTATTTT.

This chain connects TRBV20-1 to TRBJ2-3; 9 bases are shared with TRBD2. CDR1 is DFQATT, CDR2 SNEGSKA, per germline (reference sequence). CDR3 length: 17 amino acids. V shed 3 bases, J shed 2 bases, and the junction held 12 bases outside the gene matches. The CDR3 loop reads CSARAEGLAAPTDTQYF. CDR3 coding DNA: TGCAGTGCTAGGGCGGAGGGACTAGCAGCCCCCACAGATACGCAGTATTTT.

This clonotype was recorded a few times. The chain couples TRBV7-9 to TRBJ2-3, with 7 positions matching TRBD2. The V gene end was trimmed by 0 bases and the J gene end by 4 bases; junction bases not matched to a gene: 10. Germline V CDR1 and CDR2: SEHNR, FQNEAQ (reference sequence). The length of the CDR3 is 17 residues. CDR3 bases: TGTGCCAGCAGCTTAGCGTTGGCGGGAGTAGCAGCAGATACGCAGTATTTT. It yields the protein CASSLALAGVAADTQYF.

The chain has TRBV20-1 and TRBJ2-3, with 7 positions matching TRBD1. The CDR3 is made up of 17 amino acids. V was clipped by 0 bases and J by 3 bases; unmatched bases: 12. Germline lookup yields CDR1 DFQATT and CDR2 SNEGSKA (reference sequence). DNA for the CDR3: TGCAGTGCTAGAGAAGACAGGGATGGAGGCACGACAGATACGCAGTATTTT. It translates to CSAREDRDGGTTDTQYF.

In this sample, this clonotype turned up a few times. The CDR3 nucleotides are TGCGCCAGCAGCAGCAGACAGGGCTTGAAGGAAGAGACCCAGTACTTC. Translating it yields CASSSRQGLKEETQYF. The genes are TRBV5-1 and TRBJ2-5; TRBD1 aligns across 7 bases. This CDR3 spans 16 amino acids. V lost 4 bases, J lost 3 bases, and 12 bases stayed unmatched. Germline V CDR1 and CDR2: SGHRS, YFSETQ. Full variable domain (missing parts from reference TRBV5-1 and TRBJ2-5): KAGVTQTPRYLIKTRGQQVTLSCSPISGHRSVSWYQQTPGQGLQFLFEYFSETQRNKGNFPGRFSGRQFSNSRSEMNVSTLELGDSALYLCASSSRQGLKEETQYFGPGTRLLVL.

This clonotype was observed many times. V usage is TRBV5-1 and J usage is TRBJ2-5; 8 nucleotides agree with TRBD1. V lost 4 bases and J lost 4; bases outside the gene matches: 6. This CDR3 is 14 amino acids long. Germline-derived CDR1 and CDR2 are SGHRS and YFSETQ. The CDR3, as DNA: TGCGCCAGCAGCCCCGCGACAGGGGTAGAGACCCAGTACTTC. This encodes CASSPATGVETQYF.

This clonotype was counted at least ten times. The chain is built from TRBV7-2 and TRBJ2-7; D is unresolved. V dropped 3 bases and J dropped 2 bases, with 8 bases sitting between them. CDR1 is SGHTA, CDR2 FQGNSA, per germline. The CDR3 loop spans 13 amino acids. DNA for the CDR3: TGTGCCAGCAGCTTCCGGGCCCCCTACGAGCAGTACTTC. It codes for CASSFRAPYEQYF.

The J gene is TRBJ2-7, the V gene TRBV20-1; D may be TRBD1 or TRBD2 (5 bases each). Germline V gene data show CDR1 as DFQATT and CDR2 as SNEGSKA (reference sequence). V gave up 0 bases and J gave up 0 bases, with 15 bases separating them. This CDR3 has 16 amino acids. This chain's CDR3 is CSAREMGEYGSYEQYF. The CDR3 DNA follows: TGCAGTGCTAGAGAGATGGGGGAATATGGCTCCTACGAGCAGTACTTC.

Ten or more counts support this clonotype. The chain carries TRBV20-1 and TRBJ2-5; 9 bases are shared with TRBD2. The V gene's germline CDR1 is DFQATT and CDR2 SNEGSKA (reference sequence). Trimming took 4 bases from V and 5 from J; bases not matched to a gene: 11. This CDR3 comprises 15 residues. CDR3 sequence (DNA): TGCAGTGCTATCAGGACTAGCGCTGGTAGGGAGACCCAGTACTTC. It codes for CSAIRTSAGRETQYF.